A selection of T cell receptor beta chains follows, all from one sample in a study of T cells in localized non-small cell lung cancer. This table comes from immunoSEQ multiplex PCR, and its TCRdb copy is limited to in-frame clones, with some not included. The sample has approximately 41,000 clones; more than 70% are singletons. Sequencing was performed on peripheral blood, taken before any cancer treatment. The origin of the receptors is a female donor at least 60 years old with stage I squamous cell lung carcinoma. CDR3s include the opening cysteine and the closing phenylalanine or tryptophan. The D gene is left open where the match is weak. Clone size, where shown, is once, few, many, or a class for clones that have expanded.

D gene: .
CDR3 length: 13
V gene: TRBV21-1
J gene: TRBJ2-7
clone size: .
CDR3 DNA: TGTGCCAGCAGCAAAGTGGGGAGTTTCGGGCAGTACTTC
CDR3 protein: CASSKVGSFGQYF

D gene: TRBD2
CDR3 length: 16
V gene: TRBV6-1
J gene: TRBJ2-1
clone size: .
CDR3 DNA: TGTGCCAGCAGTGAAGGGGGTAGCGGGAGAGGGAATGAGCAGTTCTTC
CDR3 protein: CASSEGGSGRGNEQFF

D gene: .
CDR3 length: 15
V gene: TRBV19
J gene: TRBJ2-7
clone size: .
CDR3 DNA: TGTGCCAGTAGTATGGGGGGACAGCTCTCCTACGAGCAGTACTTC
CDR3 protein: CASSMGGQLSYEQYF

D gene: .
CDR3 length: 13
V gene: TRBV19
J gene: TRBJ1-1
clone size: .
CDR3 DNA: TGTGCCAGTAGTACCAGAGGGCAGGTTGAAGCTTTCTTT
CDR3 protein: CASSTRGQVEAFF

D gene: TRBD2
CDR3 length: 18
V gene: TRBV7-3
J gene: TRBJ2-1
clone size: .
CDR3 DNA: TGTGCCAGCAGCTTGACTAGCGGGAGAACAAGGAGCTACAATGAGCAGTTCTTC
CDR3 protein: CASSLTSGRTRSYNEQFF

D gene: .
CDR3 length: 14
V gene: TRBV19
J gene: TRBJ2-4
clone size: .
CDR3 DNA: TGTGCCAGTAGGGTCCCAGGAAAGCGGGACATTCAGTACTTC
CDR3 protein: CASRVPGKRDIQYF

D gene: TRBD2
CDR3 length: 18
V gene: TRBV5-1
J gene: TRBJ2-5
clone size: .
CDR3 DNA: TGCGCCAGCAGCTTCCCGGCGGTTACTAGCGGACTGCCGGAGACCCAGTACTTC
CDR3 protein: CASSFPAVTSGLPETQYF

D gene: .
CDR3 length: 17
V gene: TRBV5-6
J gene: TRBJ2-5
clone size: few
CDR3 DNA: TGTGCCAGCAGCTTGTTTGGAGGAGGGAGTAAGCAAGAGACCCAGTACTTC
CDR3 protein: CASSLFGGGSKQETQYF

D gene: .
CDR3 length: 16
V gene: TRBV6-5
J gene: TRBJ2-5
clone size: .
CDR3 DNA: TGTGCCAGCAGTTACTCGGGCAGGGGGGGACAAGAGACCCAGTACTTC
CDR3 protein: CASSYSGRGGQETQYF

D gene: .
CDR3 length: 11
V gene: TRBV5-5
J gene: TRBJ2-7
clone size: few
CDR3 DNA: TGTGCCAGCAGCTTGGACTACGAGCAGTACTTC
CDR3 protein: CASSLDYEQYF